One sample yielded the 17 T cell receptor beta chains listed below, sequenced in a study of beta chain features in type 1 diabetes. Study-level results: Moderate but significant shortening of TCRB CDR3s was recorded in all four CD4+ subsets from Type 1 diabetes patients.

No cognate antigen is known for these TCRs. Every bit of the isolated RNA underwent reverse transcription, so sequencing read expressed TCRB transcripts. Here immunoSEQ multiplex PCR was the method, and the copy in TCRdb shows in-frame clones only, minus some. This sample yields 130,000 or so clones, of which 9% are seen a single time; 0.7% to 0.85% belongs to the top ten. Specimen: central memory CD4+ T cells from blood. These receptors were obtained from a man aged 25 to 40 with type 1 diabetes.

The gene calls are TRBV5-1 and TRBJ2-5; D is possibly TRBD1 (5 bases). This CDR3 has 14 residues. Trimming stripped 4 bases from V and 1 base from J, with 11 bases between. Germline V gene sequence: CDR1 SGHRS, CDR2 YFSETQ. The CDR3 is CASSLLGAQETQYF. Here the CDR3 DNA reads TGCGCCAGCAGCCTGTTAGGGGCCCAAGAGACCCAGTACTTC.

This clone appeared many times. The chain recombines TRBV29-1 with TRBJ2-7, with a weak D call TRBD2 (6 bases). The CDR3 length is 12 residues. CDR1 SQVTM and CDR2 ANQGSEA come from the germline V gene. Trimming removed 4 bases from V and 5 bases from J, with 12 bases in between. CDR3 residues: CSVGGDRDEQYF. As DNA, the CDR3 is TGCAGCGTTGGCGGGGACCGGGACGAGCAGTACTTC.

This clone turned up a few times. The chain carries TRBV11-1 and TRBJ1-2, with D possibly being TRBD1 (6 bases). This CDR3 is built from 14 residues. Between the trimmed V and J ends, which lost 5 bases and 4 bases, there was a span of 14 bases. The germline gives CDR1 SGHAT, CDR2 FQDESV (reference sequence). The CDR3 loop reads CASSPDPDSYGYTF. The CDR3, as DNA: TGTGCCAGCAGCCCAGACCCGGACAGCTATGGCTACACCTTC.

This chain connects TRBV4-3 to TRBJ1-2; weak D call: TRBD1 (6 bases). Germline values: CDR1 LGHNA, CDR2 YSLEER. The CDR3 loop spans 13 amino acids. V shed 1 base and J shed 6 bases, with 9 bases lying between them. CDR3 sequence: CASSQGSGDGYTF. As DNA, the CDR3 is TGCGCCAGCAGCCAAGGCTCAGGGGATGGCTACACCTTC.

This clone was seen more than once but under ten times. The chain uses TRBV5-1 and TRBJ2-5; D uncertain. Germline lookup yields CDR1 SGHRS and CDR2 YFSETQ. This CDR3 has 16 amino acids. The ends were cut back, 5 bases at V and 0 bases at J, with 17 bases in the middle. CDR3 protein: CASSFAVNSNQETQYF. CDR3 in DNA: TGCGCCAGCAGTTTCGCCGTCAACAGCAACCAAGAGACCCAGTACTTC.

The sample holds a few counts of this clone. Written as DNA, the CDR3 is TGTGCCAGCAGCTCTCGGGGAGTGGCCGGGGCCAACGTCCTGACTTTC. This codes for CASSSRGVAGANVLTF. The gene calls are TRBV11-2 and TRBJ2-6; TRBD2 is a possible D gene (5 bases). The CDR3 totals 16 residues. Per germline, CDR1 SGHAT and CDR2 FQNNGV. Trimming shortened V by 4 bases and J by 4 bases, and 14 bases separated the two germline ends. The whole variable domain, filled in from reference TRBV11-2 and TRBJ2-6, reads EAGVAQSPRYKIIEKRQSVAFWCNPISGHATLYWYQQILGQGPKLLIQFQNNGVVDDSQLPKDRFSAERLKGVDSTLKIQPAKLEDSAVYLCASSSRGVAGANVLTFGAGSRLTVL.

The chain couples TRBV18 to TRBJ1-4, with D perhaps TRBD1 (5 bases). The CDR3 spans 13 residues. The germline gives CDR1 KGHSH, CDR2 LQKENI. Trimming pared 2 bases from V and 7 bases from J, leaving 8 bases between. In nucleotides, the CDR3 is TGTGCCAGCTCACCAACAGGTGGTGAAAAACTGTTTTTT. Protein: CASSPTGGEKLFF.

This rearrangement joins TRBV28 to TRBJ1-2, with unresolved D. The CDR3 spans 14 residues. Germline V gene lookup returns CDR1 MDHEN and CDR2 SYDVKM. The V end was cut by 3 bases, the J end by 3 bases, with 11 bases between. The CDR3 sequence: CASSFSRSDYGYTF. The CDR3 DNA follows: TGTGCCAGCAGTTTCTCCAGGTCAGACTATGGCTACACCTTC.

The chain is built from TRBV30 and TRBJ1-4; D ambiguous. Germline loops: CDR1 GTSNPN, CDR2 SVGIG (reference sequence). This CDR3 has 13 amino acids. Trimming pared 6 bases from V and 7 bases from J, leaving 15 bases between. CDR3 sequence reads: CACSGGPGEKLFF. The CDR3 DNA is TGTGCCTGTAGCGGAGGGCCGGGTGAAAAACTGTTTTTT. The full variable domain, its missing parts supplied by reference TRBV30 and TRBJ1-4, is SQTIHQWPATLVQPVGSPLSLECTVEGTSNPNLYWYRQAAGRGLQLLFYSVGIGQISSEVPQNLSASRPQDRQFILSSKKLLLSDSGFYLCACSGGPGEKLFFGSGTQLSVL.

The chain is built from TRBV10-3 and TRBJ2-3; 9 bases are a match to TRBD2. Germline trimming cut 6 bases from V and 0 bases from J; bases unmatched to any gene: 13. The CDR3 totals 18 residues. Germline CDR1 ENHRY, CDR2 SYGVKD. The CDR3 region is CAIRPLAGTTTSTDTQYF. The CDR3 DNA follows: TGTGCCATCAGACCTCTAGCGGGGACCACTACTAGCACAGATACGCAGTATTTT.

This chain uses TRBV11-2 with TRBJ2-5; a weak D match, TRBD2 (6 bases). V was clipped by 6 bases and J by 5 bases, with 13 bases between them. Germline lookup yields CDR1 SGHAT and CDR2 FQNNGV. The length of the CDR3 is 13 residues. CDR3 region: CASSRTGGETQYF. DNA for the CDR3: TGTGCCAGCAGTCGTACTGGGGGGGAGACCCAGTACTTC.

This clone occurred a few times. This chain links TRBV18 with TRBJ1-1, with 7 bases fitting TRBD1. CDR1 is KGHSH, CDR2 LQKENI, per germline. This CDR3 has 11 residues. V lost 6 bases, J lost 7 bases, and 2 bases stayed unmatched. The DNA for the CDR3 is TGTGCCAGCTCGTGGGACAGTGAAGCTTTCTTT. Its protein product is CASSWDSEAFF.

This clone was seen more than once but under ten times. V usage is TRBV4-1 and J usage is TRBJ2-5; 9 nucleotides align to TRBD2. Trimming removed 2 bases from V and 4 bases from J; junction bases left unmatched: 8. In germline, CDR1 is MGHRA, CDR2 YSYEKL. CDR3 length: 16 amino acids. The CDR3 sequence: CASSQLGGGVVETQYF. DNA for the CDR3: TGCGCCAGCAGCCAACTCGGCGGGGGGGTCGTAGAGACCCAGTACTTC.

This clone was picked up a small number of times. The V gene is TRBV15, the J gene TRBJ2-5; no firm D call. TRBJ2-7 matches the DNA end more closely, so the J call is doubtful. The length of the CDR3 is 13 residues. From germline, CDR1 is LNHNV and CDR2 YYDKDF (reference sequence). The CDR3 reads CATSRGEAAEQYF. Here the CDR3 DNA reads TGTGCCACCAGCAGGGGTGAGGCGGCCGAGCAGTACTTC.

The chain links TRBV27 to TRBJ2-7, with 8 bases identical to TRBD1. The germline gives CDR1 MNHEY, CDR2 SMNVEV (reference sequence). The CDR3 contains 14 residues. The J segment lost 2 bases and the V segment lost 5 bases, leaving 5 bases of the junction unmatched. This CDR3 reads CASSPGQGPYEQYF. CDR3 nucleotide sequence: TGTGCCAGCAGTCCCGGACAGGGCCCCTACGAGCAGTACTTC.

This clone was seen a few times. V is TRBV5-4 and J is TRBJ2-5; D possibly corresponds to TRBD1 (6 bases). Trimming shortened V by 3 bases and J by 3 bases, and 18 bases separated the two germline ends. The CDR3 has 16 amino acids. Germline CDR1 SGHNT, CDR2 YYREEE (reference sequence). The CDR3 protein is CASSSQGRYSEETQYF. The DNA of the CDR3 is TGTGCCAGCAGCTCACAGGGACGGTACTCGGAAGAGACCCAGTACTTC.

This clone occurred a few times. The CDR3 here is CASSDGQGDEQYF. CDR3 in DNA: TGTGCCAGCAGTGACGGACAGGGCGACGAGCAGTACTTC. This chain uses TRBV6-1 with TRBJ2-7; 8 bases line up with TRBD1. The CDR3 loop spans 13 amino acids. Germline V lookup: CDR1 MNHNS, CDR2 SASEGT. V was clipped by 3 bases and J by 5 bases; unmatched bases: 3.